This T cell receptor (beta chain) was documented in a study of CD8+ T cells in alopecia areata (dated by TCRdb to the late 2010s). In the study overall: In both human patients and the C3H/HeJ mouse model, the study applied high-throughput TCRbeta sequencing to look at T cell clonal expansion in alopecia areata. On the human side, TCRbeta sequencing was run on scalp tissue and on sorted CD4+ and CD8+ peripheral blood T cells from healthy controls and from alopecia areata patients with either patchy or totalis/universalis disease. Scalp clonality was compared among normal scalp (n=4), patchy alopecia areata scalp (n=8), and alopecia totalis/universalis scalp (n=8). immunoSEQ multiplex PCR using 35 Vbeta forward primers and 13 Jbeta reverse primers was used to amplify TCRbeta CDR3 regions. RNA was obtained with the PAXgene miRNA kit for fixed scalp, the miRNeasy kit for PBMCs, and the RNeasy kit for mouse skin. Points the paper makes about the study in general: Unlike mouse skin, where gammadelta T cells dominate, normal human skin contains resident alphabeta T cells that get sequenced too, which complicates analysis of the scalp TCR repertoire. Compared with mice, TCR sequences shared between patients were less clear, possibly partly because of HLA diversity across the patient population. Compared with normal scalp, lesional scalp, particularly in alopecia totalis/universalis, had higher clonality and more expanded CD8+ clones, which suggests antigenic drive.

CDR1 GTSNPN and CDR2 SVGIG were looked up in the germline V gene (reference sequence). The germline V and J ends show losses of 4 bases and 3 bases respectively, and no gene match explains 6 bases of the junction. From its cysteine to its phenylalanine, the CDR3 spans 13 amino acids. CDR3 DNA only is kept here, 39 bases in frame from base 1. Libraries were prepared through the immunoSEQ multiplex PCR assay. RNA was extracted from all samples and reverse transcribed into cDNA as template for TCR sequencing. First-strand cDNA was synthesized with SuperScript III using a 2:1 mix of oligo-dT and random hexamers. A synthetic immune receptor repertoire was used to measure amplification bias, and any remaining bias was corrected computationally. The paper's processing steps were these. Raw reads were preprocessed for error removal, and CDR3 was defined according to IMGT conventions as running from the conserved cysteine to phenylalanine. Clonality was calculated as 1 minus Shannon entropy normalized by log2 of the number of productive unique TCRs. Whether scalp clones were CD4 or CD8 was inferred by matching scalp TCRbeta sequences against CD4 and CD8 repertoires sorted from blood. Drawn from immuneACCESS, this table holds only the in-frame rearrangements with V and J called that TCRdb kept. Clones are partly lost; checked studies trace under half to an unresolved V gene and leave the rest unexplained. V, J and clone size are taken as reported in that table, and D and trimming were inferred from the DNA itself. This sample is represented by 150,000 to 200,000 clones; about 60% of them were singletons. The top ten hold approximately 4.3% of the sample.

After PBMCs were isolated by density centrifugation and stained for CD3, CD4 and CD8, a FACSAria was used to sort CD4+ and CD8+ T cells. Unaffected controls provided scalp biopsies and blood samples. This clone has just one count. It lacks a known antigen. Base quality data are lacking; no much larger clone is found one base away. The sequencing sample was made of CD4+ T cells sorted from blood. The V gene is TRBV30 and the J gene is TRBJ2-7; 7 bases in between match TRBD1. The clonotype comes from a human donor in good health. The bases are TGTGCCTGGACCGGGGACAGTGGCTACGAGCAGTACTTC. Its translation is CAWTGDSGYEQYF.